This T cell receptor (beta chain) was found in a study of cytomegalovirus exposure and HLA in healthy donors. CDR1 is SGHRS, CDR2 YFSETQ, per germline. With 7 bases removed from V and 0 bases from J, the gap between germline ends came to 11 bases. The CDR3 loop spans 15 amino acids. Method: immunoSEQ multiplex PCR; TCRdb's copy keeps in-frame clones and lacks some. The sample holds around 120,000 clones; about 84% are singletons and the top ten take roughly 5.3%. Separation from the roughly 670-subject first cohort characterized the roughly 130-subject validation cohort, to which the donors belonged.

Sequencing was done on a sample of PBMCs. The rearrangement uses TRBV5-1 and TRBJ2-6; unclear D gene. The TCR sequence derives from a man aged 18-30 years in good health and CMV-seronegative. The CDR3: CASRALLSGANVLTF. The CDR3, as DNA: TGCGCCAGCCGCGCTCTACTCTCTGGGGCCAACGTCCTGACTTTC. Complete variable domain (other parts from reference TRBV5-1 and TRBJ2-6): KAGVTQTPRYLIKTRGQQVTLSCSPISGHRSVSWYQQTPGQGLQFLFEYFSETQRNKGNFPGRFSGRQFSNSRSEMNVSTLELGDSALYLCASRALLSGANVLTFGAGSRLTVL.